This T cell receptor beta chain was profiled in a study of blood T cell repertoires in COVID-19. Across the study: Researchers got acute and convalescent COVID-19 samples from the United States, Italy and Spain. T cells, B-cell-depleted T cells, or PBMCs provided the cDNA or gDNA that served as material.

Germline V gene sequence: CDR1 LGHNA, CDR2 YSLEER. The V and J ends lost 0 bases and 4 bases respectively, with 10 bases between them. This CDR3 has 16 residues. In the original workflow: Reference gene primer amplification gave estimated nucleated cell counts. Data came from immunoSEQ multiplex PCR; TCRdb stores just in-frame clones and leaves some out. V and J calls and clone size are given by that table; D and trimming were obtained from the DNA. Of hundreds of thousands of clones in the sample, about 91% are singletons; the top ten hold more than 0.95%. Participant ages covered about 18 to 89 years across 24 US areas.

The specimen sequenced was PBMCs or T cells enriched from blood (not recorded which). The rearrangement uses TRBV4-3 and TRBJ1-6; possible D gene TRBD1, 5 bases. The source of this sequence is a woman in her 40s with acute COVID-19. CDR3 DNA: TGCGCCAGCAGCCAAGATATTAAGGGGTATAATTCACCCCTCCACTTT. This sequence encodes CASSQDIKGYNSPLHF.